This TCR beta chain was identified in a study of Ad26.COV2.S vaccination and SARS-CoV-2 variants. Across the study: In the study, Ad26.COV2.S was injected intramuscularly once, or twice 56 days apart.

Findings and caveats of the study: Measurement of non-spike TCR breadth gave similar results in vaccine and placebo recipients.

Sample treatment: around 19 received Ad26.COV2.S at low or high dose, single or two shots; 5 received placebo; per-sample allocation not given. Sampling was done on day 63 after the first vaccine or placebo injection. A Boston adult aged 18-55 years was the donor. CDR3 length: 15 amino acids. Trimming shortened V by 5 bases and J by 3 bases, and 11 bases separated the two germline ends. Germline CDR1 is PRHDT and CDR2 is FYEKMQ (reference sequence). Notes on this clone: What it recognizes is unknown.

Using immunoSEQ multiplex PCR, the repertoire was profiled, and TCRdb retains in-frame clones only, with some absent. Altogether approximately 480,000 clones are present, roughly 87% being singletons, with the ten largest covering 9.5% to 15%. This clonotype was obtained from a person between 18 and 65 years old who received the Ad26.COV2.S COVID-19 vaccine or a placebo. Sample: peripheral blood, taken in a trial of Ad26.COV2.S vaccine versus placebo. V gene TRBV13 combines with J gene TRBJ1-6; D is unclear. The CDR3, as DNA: TGTGCCAGCAGCCCGCGGGAGAACTATAATTCACCCCTCCACTTT. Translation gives CASSPRENYNSPLHF.